One and the same sample provided the 16 T cell receptor beta chains below, sequenced in a study of Ad26.COV2.S vaccination and SARS-CoV-2 variants. The treatment: around 19 received Ad26.COV2.S at low or high dose, single or two shots; about 5 received placebo; per-sample allocation not given. Collection of the samples took place on day 63 after the first injection of vaccine or placebo. Assay used: immunoSEQ multiplex PCR; TCRdb lists only in-frame clones, some missing. The top ten clones hold less than 4.5% of a sample with 440,000 or so clones, roughly 87% of them seen once. Sample: peripheral blood, taken in a trial of Ad26.COV2.S vaccine versus placebo. These receptor sequences come from a person between 18 and 59 years old who received the Ad26.COV2.S COVID-19 vaccine or a placebo.

The chain carries TRBV4-2 and TRBJ2-7, with TRBD2 matching 12 bases. Germline-derived CDR1 and CDR2 are LGHNA and YNFKEQ. V was pared by 4 bases and J by 2 bases, with 12 bases of the junction left unmatched. This CDR3 spans 18 amino acids. The CDR3 loop reads CASSLTSPLAGGPYEQYF. In DNA, the CDR3 is TGTGCCAGCAGCCTGACCAGCCCCCTAGCGGGAGGGCCCTACGAGCAGTACTTC.

The rearrangement links TRBV27 to TRBJ2-1, with D possibly being TRBD2 (5 bases). CDR1 is MNHEY, CDR2 SMNVEV, per germline (reference sequence). The length of the CDR3 is 14 residues. Deletions cut 3 bases from V and 9 bases from J, with 15 bases between. This CDR3 is CASSFGEPLIEQFF. CDR3 coding DNA: TGTGCCAGCAGTTTCGGGGAGCCGTTGATTGAGCAGTTCTTC.

The V gene is TRBV10-3, the J gene TRBJ2-1; TRBD2 agrees at 7 bases. The CDR3 is 16 residues long. CDR1 ENHRY and CDR2 SYGVKD come from the germline V gene. V trimming: 1 base; J trimming: 4 bases; junction bases outside the gene matches: 7. The CDR3 DNA is TGTGCCATCAGTGAGTGGGGCGGCGGGAGATACAATGAGCAGTTCTTC. This sequence encodes CAISEWGGGRYNEQFF.

This clone was observed a single time. The rearrangement joins TRBV4-1 to TRBJ2-7, with D perhaps TRBD2 (6 bases). V lost 4 bases and J lost 6, with 22 bases in between. Germline V gene sequence: CDR1 MGHRA, CDR2 YSYEKL. The length of the CDR3 is 16 residues. The CDR3, as DNA: TGCGCCAGCAGCCCCCTCGGGAGCAATCCCCTACGCGAGCAGTACTTC. Protein product: CASSPLGSNPLREQYF.

The chain employs TRBV6-5 and TRBJ2-2, with TRBD2 identical over 9 bases. V trimming: 6 bases; J trimming: 4 bases; junction bases outside the gene matches: 6. Germline CDR1 is MNHEY and CDR2 is SVGAGI. This CDR3 region has 15 residues. The CDR3 DNA is TGTGCCAGCAGCGTAGCGGGAGCTGGCACCGGGGAGCTGTTTTTT. It is translated as CASSVAGAGTGELFF.

For the CDR3, the DNA is TGTGCCAGCAGCTCCGGGACAGGACAGTACTCTGGGGCCAACGTCCTGACTTTC. Protein sequence: CASSSGTGQYSGANVLTF. The genes are TRBV7-3 and TRBJ2-6; TRBD1 aligns across 8 bases. The trim removed 4 bases at V and 0 bases at J, leaving 8 bases unmatched. Germline loops: CDR1 SGHTA, CDR2 FQGTGA. The CDR3 contains 18 residues. Combining the CDR3 with reference TRBV7-3 and TRBJ2-6 gives the whole variable domain GAGVSQTPSNKVTEKGKYVELRCDPISGHTALYWYRQSLGQGPEFLIYFQGTGAADDSGLPNDRFFAVRPEGSVSTLKIQRTERGDSAVYLCASSSGTGQYSGANVLTFGAGSRLTVL.

The chain couples TRBV6-1 to TRBJ2-1; D gene ambiguous. Trimming took off 1 base at V and 3 bases at J, with 4 bases between the two ends. Germline lookup yields CDR1 MNHNS and CDR2 SASEGT. This CDR3 region has 13 residues. The CDR3 coding sequence is TGTGCCAGCAGTGAAGTCGTCTACAATGAGCAGTTCTTC. Protein product: CASSEVVYNEQFF.

The V and J genes are TRBV28 and TRBJ2-2; 8 nucleotides align to TRBD1. The germline V gene has CDR1 MDHEN and CDR2 SYDVKM. The CDR3 is 16 residues long. V shed 5 bases, J shed 4 bases, and the junction held 9 bases outside the gene matches. The CDR3 DNA reads TGTGCCAGCAGTCCCTACAGGGGGTCGGGCACCGGGGAGCTGTTTTTT. This codes for CASSPYRGSGTGELFF.

The V and J genes are TRBV6-5 and TRBJ1-4; a weak D match, TRBD1 (6 bases). There are 14 residues in the CDR3. V was pared by 6 bases and J by 5 bases, with 13 bases between. Germline lookup yields CDR1 MNHEY and CDR2 SVGAGI. The CDR3 bases are TGTGCCAGCAGGACTTCGACAGGAAATGAAAAACTGTTTTTT. Translated, it gives CASRTSTGNEKLFF.

The rearrangement links TRBV28 to TRBJ2-5; D is perhaps TRBD1 (6 bases). Germline V gene data show CDR1 as MDHEN and CDR2 as SYDVKM. The CDR3 covers 15 residues. V lost 4 bases and J 3 bases, leaving 15 bases between the germline ends. CDR3 protein: CASSSRRGGEETQYF. The CDR3 nucleotides are TGTGCCAGCAGTTCCCGGCGAGGGGGAGAAGAGACCCAGTACTTC.

The chain uses TRBV3-1 (or the pseudogene TRBV3-2) and TRBJ2-7; 7 positions match TRBD2. Germline assignment: CDR1 LGHDT and CDR2 YNNKEL (reference sequence). CDR3 length equals 15 residues. The J segment lost 2 bases and the V segment lost 8 bases, leaving 12 bases of the junction unmatched. The CDR3 DNA sequence: TGTGCCAGCGGATGGTTCGGGAGGAGTACCTACGAGCAGTACTTC. The encoded protein is CASGWFGRSTYEQYF.

CDR3 in amino acids: CAWSNRAAYNEQFF. The DNA of the CDR3 is TGTGCCTGGAGTAACAGGGCGGCCTACAATGAGCAGTTCTTC. The chain couples TRBV30 to TRBJ2-1, with D possibly being TRBD1 (6 bases). Germline CDR1 and CDR2: GTSNPN and SVGIG (reference sequence). The CDR3 is 14 amino acids. V shed 2 bases and J shed 2 bases, with 10 bases lying between them.

This rearrangement joins TRBV11-3 to TRBJ2-7, with 8 bases matching TRBD1. V dropped 2 bases and J dropped 1; count of bases not matched to a gene: 4. CDR1 and CDR2 (germline): SGHNT, YENEEA. This CDR3 is 15 amino acids long. The CDR3 loop reads CASSLRQGPSYEQYF. Written as DNA, the CDR3 is TGTGCCAGCAGCTTACGACAGGGGCCATCCTACGAGCAGTACTTC.

The genes are TRBV11-2 and TRBJ2-1, with D perhaps being TRBD1 or TRBD2 (6 bases each). In germline, CDR1 is SGHAT, CDR2 FQNNGV. The V end lost 7 bases, the J end lost 0 bases, and 13 bases lay between the germline ends. CDR3 length: 15 residues. CDR3 in amino acids: CASIQGRNSYNEQFF. The CDR3 nucleotides read TGTGCCAGCATCCAGGGGAGGAACTCCTACAATGAGCAGTTCTTC.

The gene calls are TRBV20-1 and TRBJ1-6; D is unresolved. This CDR3 has 11 amino acids. In germline, CDR1 is DFQATT, CDR2 SNEGSKA (reference sequence). With 3 bases removed from V and 6 bases from J, the gap between germline ends came to 3 bases. CDR3 region: CSARSNSPLHF. CDR3 DNA: TGCAGTGCTAGGAGTAATTCACCCCTCCACTTT.

This chain links TRBV30 with TRBJ2-5; D remains unclear. Germline V lookup: CDR1 GTSNPN, CDR2 SVGIG (reference sequence). The CDR3 runs to 13 residues. Between the trimmed V and J ends, which lost 2 bases and 1 base, there was a span of 8 bases. CDR3 nucleotides: TGTGCCTGGAGTCAAGGGTTCCAAGAGACCCAGTACTTC. Amino acids: CAWSQGFQETQYF.